These 20 T cell receptor beta chains were sequenced from one sample in a study of long-term antiretroviral therapy in people with HIV. At the survey level, the v3.0 immunoSEQ assay was run. Here immunoSEQ multiplex PCR was the method, and the copy in TCRdb shows in-frame clones only, minus some. The sample contains over 15,000 clones, over 65% of which appear only once. The source material was unsorted PBMCs, sampled 2.1 years after starting antiretroviral therapy. These receptor sequences come from a middle-aged man with HIV.

A few counts support this clone. V is TRBV27 and J is TRBJ1-6; D may be TRBD1 (5 bases). The V end lost 7 bases, the J end lost 6 bases, and 16 bases lay between the germline ends. The CDR3 loop spans 15 amino acids. Germline V gene data show CDR1 as MNHEY and CDR2 as SMNVEV (reference sequence). The CDR3 coding sequence is TGTGCCAGCAACGTAGCGACAGCAGCTAATTCACCCCTCCACTTT. Residues: CASNVATAANSPLHF.

V usage is TRBV9 and J usage is TRBJ2-3; TRBD2 matches at 8 bases. The V and J ends lost 2 bases and 3 bases, in that order; junction bases with no gene match: 5. This CDR3 has 15 amino acids. CDR1 and CDR2 from the germline V gene are SGDLS and YYNGEE. The CDR3 sequence: CASSVNGLATDTQYF. CDR3 sequence (DNA): TGTGCCAGCAGCGTTAATGGACTAGCAACAGATACGCAGTATTTT.

V gene TRBV5-3 combines with J gene TRBJ1-5; TRBD1 aligns across 10 bases. TRBV5-3 is an ORF, and what it does is uncertain. This CDR3 contains 17 residues. Unmatched junction bases numbered 10, after V lost 4 bases and J lost 3 bases. The CDR3 reads CARSPAGQGRFNQPQHF. The CDR3, as DNA: TGTGCCAGAAGCCCGGCGGGACAGGGGCGATTCAATCAGCCCCAGCATTTT.

On this clone itself: The same CDR3 is also encoded by other DNA sequences in this sample. The chain uses TRBV4-2 and TRBJ1-2; D not certain. Per germline, CDR1 LGHNA and CDR2 YNFKEQ. The CDR3 has 15 amino acids. V lost 0 bases, J lost 4 bases, and 12 bases lay in between. The CDR3 protein is CASSQDRGGFYGYTF. The CDR3 DNA sequence: TGTGCCAGCAGCCAAGATCGAGGCGGGTTCTATGGCTACACCTTC.

V is TRBV6-5 and J is TRBJ1-5; D not resolved. There are 15 residues in the CDR3. Germline-derived CDR1 and CDR2 are MNHEY and SVGAGI. V was pared by 6 bases and J by 1 base, with 13 bases between. CDR3 region: CASSPWQDSNQPQHF. In DNA, the CDR3 is TGTGCCAGCAGCCCCTGGCAAGACAGCAATCAGCCCCAGCATTTT.

The chain employs TRBV5-1 and TRBJ2-7; perhaps TRBD1 as D (6 bases). The V and J ends lost 4 bases and 6 bases respectively, with 17 bases between them. There are 14 residues in the CDR3. In germline, CDR1 is SGHRS, CDR2 YFSETQ. Written as DNA, the CDR3 is TGCGCCAGCAGCGCCGGTTGGGACACCTCCGAGCAGTACTTC. Its protein is CASSAGWDTSEQYF.

The chain uses TRBV19 and TRBJ2-2, with a tentative D call TRBD1 (5 bases). V lost 7 bases to trimming and J lost 2 bases, with 8 bases between them. The CDR3 is made up of 13 amino acids. Per germline, CDR1 LNHDA and CDR2 SQIVND (reference sequence). This CDR3 reads CASNDRNTGELFF. The CDR3 nucleotides are TGTGCCAGTAACGACAGAAACACCGGGGAGCTGTTTTTT.

The chain combines TRBV23-1 with TRBJ2-1; D may be TRBD1 or TRBD2 (7 bases each). TRBV23-1 falls under the ORF class, with uncertain function. This CDR3 contains 15 residues. V lost 2 bases, J lost 10 bases, and 18 bases lay in between. CDR3 nucleotides: TGCGCCAGCAGTCAAATCGGCCAGGGGGGAGGGGAGCAGTTCTTC. This encodes CASSQIGQGGGEQFF.

This clone was recorded once. The chain is built from TRBV5-1 and TRBJ2-2; D is undetermined. Germline lookup yields CDR1 SGHRS and CDR2 YFSETQ. There are 15 residues in the CDR3. Trimming left V 4 bases short and J 1 base short, with 11 bases between. The CDR3 bases are TGCGCCAGCAGCCCGAGGACGGGGAACACCGGGGAGCTGTTTTTT. Amino acid sequence: CASSPRTGNTGELFF.

This rearrangement joins TRBV5-1 to TRBJ1-6; 9 positions match TRBD1. V lost 5 bases, J lost 6 bases, and 12 bases stayed unmatched. Germline-derived CDR1 and CDR2 are SGHRS and YFSETQ. CDR3 length: 17 amino acids. This CDR3 is CASRQTGGAASNSPLHF. The CDR3 region has the DNA TGCGCCAGCAGGCAAACAGGGGGCGCCGCCTCTAATTCACCCCTCCACTTT.

The CDR3 loop is CASSFGAGVLYNEQFF. The CDR3 DNA is TGTGCCAGCAGCTTTGGGGCGGGGGTCCTCTACAATGAGCAGTTCTTC. This sequence joins TRBV7-9 and TRBJ2-1; 7 nucleotides line up with TRBD2. The CDR3 totals 16 residues. The V gene's germline CDR1 is SEHNR and CDR2 FQNEAQ (reference sequence). V lost 3 bases to trimming and J lost 3 bases; unmatched junction nucleotides: 8.

The chain couples TRBV4-1 to TRBJ2-3; 8 bases agree with TRBD1. CDR3 length: 16 residues. V gave up 1 base and J gave up 4 bases; unmatched junction bases: 7. Germline V gene data show CDR1 as MGHRA and CDR2 as YSYEKL. The chain's CDR3 is CASSQGPTGAADTQYF. CDR3 sequence (DNA): TGCGCCAGCAGCCAAGGCCCGACAGGGGCGGCAGATACGCAGTATTTT.

The chain carries TRBV6-5 and TRBJ1-2; 7 positions match TRBD1. V lost 0 bases and J lost 6; bases outside the gene matches: 4. The CDR3 totals 14 residues. The germline V gene has CDR1 MNHEY and CDR2 SVGAGI. DNA for the CDR3: TGTGCCAGCAGTTACTCAGGGGGCGCGGATGGCTACACCTTC. Translated: CASSYSGGADGYTF.

The CDR3 spells CASSVGVGGDIQYF. The DNA of the CDR3 is TGTGCCAGCAGCGTAGGGGTAGGGGGTGACATTCAGTACTTC. The chain combines TRBV9 with TRBJ2-4, with D possibly matching TRBD1 (6 bases). Germline V gives CDR1 SGDLS, CDR2 YYNGEE. V lost 0 bases and J 8 bases, leaving 12 bases between the germline ends. The CDR3 totals 14 residues.

J is TRBJ1-4 and V is TRBV18; maybe TRBD1 (5 bases). V lost 3 bases, J lost 0 bases, and 14 bases lay in between. Germline values: CDR1 KGHSH, CDR2 LQKENI. CDR3 length: 17 residues. CDR3 in DNA: TGTGCCAGCTCACCTAGGGGAGCGGCTGCAACTAATGAAAAACTGTTTTTT. Its translation is CASSPRGAAATNEKLFF.

The chain joins TRBV6-1 to TRBJ2-7, with 8 bases lining up with TRBD1. J was trimmed by 6 bases and V by 0 bases; bases with no gene match: 7. Germline V gives CDR1 MNHNS, CDR2 SASEGT. The length of the CDR3 is 15 residues. The CDR3 bases are TGTGCCAGCAGTGAAGCCCGGACAGGGACAGGCGAGCAGTACTTC. It codes for CASSEARTGTGEQYF.

This clone was found a few times. This chain joins TRBV19 and TRBJ1-2, with D unclear. Germline assignment: CDR1 LNHDA and CDR2 SQIVND (reference sequence). Trimming removed 3 bases from V and 4 bases from J, with 12 bases in between. The CDR3 loop spans 14 amino acids. CDR3: CASSMGSRPYGYTF. CDR3 DNA: TGTGCCAGTAGTATGGGGTCCCGACCCTATGGCTACACCTTC. Using reference TRBV19 and TRBJ1-2 for the parts outside the CDR3, the full variable domain is DGGITQSPKYLFRKEGQNVTLSCEQNLNHDAMYWYRQDPGQGLRLIYYSQIVNDFQKGDIAEGYSVSREKKESFPLTVTSAQKNPTAFYLCASSMGSRPYGYTFGSGTRLTVV.

The CDR3 is CASRFRGAGEYF. CDR3 sequence (DNA): TGTGCAAGTCGCTTTCGGGGGGCGGGGGAGTACTTC. The chain combines TRBV12-2 with TRBJ2-7; the table gives TRBD2 as D, unverified against the DNA. TRBV12-2 is listed as a pseudogene. The CDR3 totals 12 residues.

The rearrangement joins TRBV18 to TRBJ2-6; weak D call: TRBD1 (5 bases). CDR1 is KGHSH, CDR2 LQKENI, per germline. V lost 1 base to trimming and J lost 0 bases, with 13 bases between them. This CDR3 has 18 amino acids. The CDR3 region has the DNA TGTGCCAGCTCACCACGGACAATACCCCTCTCTGGGGCCAACGTCCTGACTTTC. Its translation is CASSPRTIPLSGANVLTF. The full variable domain, in which reference TRBV18 and TRBJ2-6 provide the parts outside the CDR3, is NAGVMQNPRHLVRRRGQEARLRCSPMKGHSHVYWYRQLPEEGLKFMVYLQKENIIDESGMPKERFSAEFPKEGPSILRIQQVVRGDSAAYFCASSPRTIPLSGANVLTFGAGSRLTVL.

The J gene is TRBJ2-7, the V gene TRBV19, with a weak D call TRBD2 (5 bases). The V end was cut by 1 base, the J end by 2 bases, with 12 bases between. Germline V gene sequence: CDR1 LNHDA, CDR2 SQIVND (reference sequence). The CDR3 consists of 15 residues. In DNA form, the CDR3 reads TGTGCCAGTAGTATAGGGTCGTTCGGGACCTACGAGCAGTACTTC. This encodes CASSIGSFGTYEQYF.